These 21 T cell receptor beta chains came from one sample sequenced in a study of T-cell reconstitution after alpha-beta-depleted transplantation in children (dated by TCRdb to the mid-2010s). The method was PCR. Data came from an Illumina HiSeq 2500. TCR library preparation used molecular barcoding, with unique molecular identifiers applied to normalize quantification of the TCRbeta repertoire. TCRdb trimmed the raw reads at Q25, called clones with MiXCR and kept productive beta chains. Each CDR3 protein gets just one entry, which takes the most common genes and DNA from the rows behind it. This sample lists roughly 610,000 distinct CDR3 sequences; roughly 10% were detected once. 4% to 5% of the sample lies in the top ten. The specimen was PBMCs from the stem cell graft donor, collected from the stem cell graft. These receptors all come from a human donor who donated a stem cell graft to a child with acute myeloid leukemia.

CDR3 sequence: CATGQVVNQPQHF. CDR3 bases: TGTGCCACGGGACAGGTAGTTAATCAGCCCCAGCATTTT. The V and J genes are TRBV6-5 and TRBJ1-5, with 8 bases that match TRBD1. Trimming cost V 10 bases and J 4 bases; bases outside gene matches: 6. The CDR3 totals 13 residues. Germline V gene data show CDR1 as MNHEY and CDR2 as SVGAGI.

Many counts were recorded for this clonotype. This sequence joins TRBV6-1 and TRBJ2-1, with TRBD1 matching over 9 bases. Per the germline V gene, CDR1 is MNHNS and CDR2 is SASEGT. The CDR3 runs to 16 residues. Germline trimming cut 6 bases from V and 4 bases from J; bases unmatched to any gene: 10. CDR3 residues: CASSSGTGRFYNEQFF. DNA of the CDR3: TGTGCCAGCAGCTCCGGGACAGGGAGATTTTACAATGAGCAGTTCTTC.

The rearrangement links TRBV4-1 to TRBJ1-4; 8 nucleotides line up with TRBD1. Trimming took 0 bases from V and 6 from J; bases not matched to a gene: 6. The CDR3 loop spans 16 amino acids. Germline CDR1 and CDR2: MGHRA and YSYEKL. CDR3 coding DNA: TGCGCCAGCAGCCAAGAGGGGGGACAGGCGGATGAAAAACTGTTTTTT. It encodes CASSQEGGQADEKLFF.

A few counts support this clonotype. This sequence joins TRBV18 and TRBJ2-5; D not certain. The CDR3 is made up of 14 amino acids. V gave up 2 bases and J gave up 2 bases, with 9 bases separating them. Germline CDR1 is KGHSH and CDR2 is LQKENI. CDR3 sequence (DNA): TGTGCCAGCTCACCAAACCCTGCTCAAGAGACCCAGTACTTC. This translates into CASSPNPAQETQYF.

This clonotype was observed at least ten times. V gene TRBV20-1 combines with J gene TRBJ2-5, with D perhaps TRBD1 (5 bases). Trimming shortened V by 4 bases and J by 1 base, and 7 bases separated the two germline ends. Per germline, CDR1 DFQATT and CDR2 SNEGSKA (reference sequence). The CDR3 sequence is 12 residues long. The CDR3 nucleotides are TGCAGTGCTATCAGGGTCCAAGAGACCCAGTACTTC. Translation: CSAIRVQETQYF.

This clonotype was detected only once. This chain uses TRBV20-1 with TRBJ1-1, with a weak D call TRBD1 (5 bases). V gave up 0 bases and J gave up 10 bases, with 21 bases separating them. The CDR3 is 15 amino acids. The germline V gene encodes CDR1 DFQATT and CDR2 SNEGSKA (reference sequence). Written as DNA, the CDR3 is TGCAGTGCTAGAGATCCCATGGGCGGCGGGACGGCAGCTTTCTTT. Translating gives CSARDPMGGGTAAFF.

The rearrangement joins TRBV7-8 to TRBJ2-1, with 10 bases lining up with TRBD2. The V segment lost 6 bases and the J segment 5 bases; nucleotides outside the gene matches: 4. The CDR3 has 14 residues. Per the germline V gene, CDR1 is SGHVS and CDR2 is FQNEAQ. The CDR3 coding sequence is TGTGCCAGCAGGGAGCGGGAGGGAAACAATGAGCAGTTCTTC. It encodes CASREREGNNEQFF.

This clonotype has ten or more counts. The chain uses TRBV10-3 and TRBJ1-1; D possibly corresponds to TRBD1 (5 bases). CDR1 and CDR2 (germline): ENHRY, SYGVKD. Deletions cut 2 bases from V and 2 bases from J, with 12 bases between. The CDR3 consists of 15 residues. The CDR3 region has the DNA TGTGCCATCAGTGAGCCAGGGACGGGTAACACTGAAGCTTTCTTT. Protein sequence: CAISEPGTGNTEAFF.

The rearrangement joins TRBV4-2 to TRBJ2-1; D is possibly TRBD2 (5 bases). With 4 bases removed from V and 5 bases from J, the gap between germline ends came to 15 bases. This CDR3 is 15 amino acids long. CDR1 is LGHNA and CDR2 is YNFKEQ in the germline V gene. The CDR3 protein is CASSPRLVRDNEQFF. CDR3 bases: TGTGCCAGCAGCCCCCGACTGGTGCGGGACAATGAGCAGTTCTTC.

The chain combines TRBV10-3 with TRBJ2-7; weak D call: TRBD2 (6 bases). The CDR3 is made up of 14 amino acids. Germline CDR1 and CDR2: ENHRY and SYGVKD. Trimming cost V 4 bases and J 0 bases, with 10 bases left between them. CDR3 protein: CAISAAGRSYEQYF. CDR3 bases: TGTGCCATCAGTGCGGCGGGGCGCTCCTACGAGCAGTACTTC.

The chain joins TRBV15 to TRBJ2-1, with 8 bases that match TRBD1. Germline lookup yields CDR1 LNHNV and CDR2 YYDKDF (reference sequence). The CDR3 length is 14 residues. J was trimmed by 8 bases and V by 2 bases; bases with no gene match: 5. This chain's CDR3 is CATSRPDRGHEQFF. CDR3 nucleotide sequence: TGTGCCACCAGCAGACCAGACAGGGGCCATGAGCAGTTCTTC.

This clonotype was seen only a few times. The CDR3 is CAWSYLEEQYF. The CDR3 region has the DNA TGTGCCTGGAGTTACCTGGAGGAGCAGTACTTC. The chain employs TRBV30 and TRBJ2-7; D not resolved. CDR3 length: 11 amino acids. The germline CDR1 and CDR2 sequences are GTSNPN and SVGIG (reference sequence). V lost 2 bases to trimming and J lost 7 bases, with 9 bases between them.

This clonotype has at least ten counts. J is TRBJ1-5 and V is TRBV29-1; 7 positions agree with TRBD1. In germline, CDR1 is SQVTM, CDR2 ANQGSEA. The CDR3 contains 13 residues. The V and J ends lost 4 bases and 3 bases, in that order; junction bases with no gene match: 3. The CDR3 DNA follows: TGCAGCGTTGGACAGGGCCTCAATCAGCCCCAGCATTTT. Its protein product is CSVGQGLNQPQHF. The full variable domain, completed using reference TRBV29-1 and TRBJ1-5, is SAVISQKPSRDICQRGTSLTIQCQVDSQVTMMFWYRQQPGQSLTLIATANQGSEATYESGFVIDKFPISRPNLTFSTLTVSNMSPEDSSIYLCSVGQGLNQPQHFGDGTRLSIL.

The CDR3 sequence is CASSFGTAQETQYF. DNA for the CDR3: TGCGCCAGCAGCTTCGGGACGGCCCAAGAGACCCAGTACTTC. The chain couples TRBV5-1 to TRBJ2-5, with D possibly being TRBD1 or TRBD2 (5 bases each). V was pared by 2 bases and J by 1 base, with 9 bases between. This CDR3 has 14 amino acids. Germline-derived CDR1 and CDR2 are SGHRS and YFSETQ.

Here the CDR3 DNA reads TGCGCCAGCAGCTTGGGGACTAGCGGGAGTGGTACAGATACGCAGTATTTT. This translates into CASSLGTSGSGTDTQYF. The V call is TRBV5-1, the J call TRBJ2-3; the match to TRBD2 covers 13 bases. V trimming: 0 bases; J trimming: 3 bases; junction bases outside the gene matches: 4. Germline loops: CDR1 SGHRS, CDR2 YFSETQ. This CDR3 has 17 residues.

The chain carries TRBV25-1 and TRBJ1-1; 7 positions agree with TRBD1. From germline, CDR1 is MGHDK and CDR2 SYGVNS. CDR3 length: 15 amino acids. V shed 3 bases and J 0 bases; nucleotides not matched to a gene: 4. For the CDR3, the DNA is TGTGCCAGCAGTGACACAGGGGCCTTGAACACTGAAGCTTTCTTT. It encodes CASSDTGALNTEAFF.

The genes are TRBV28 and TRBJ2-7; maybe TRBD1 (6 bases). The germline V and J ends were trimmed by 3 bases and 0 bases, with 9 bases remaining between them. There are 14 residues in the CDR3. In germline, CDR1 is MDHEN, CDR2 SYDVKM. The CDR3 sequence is CASSFTGISYEQYF. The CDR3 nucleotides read TGTGCCAGCAGTTTTACAGGGATCTCCTACGAGCAGTACTTC.

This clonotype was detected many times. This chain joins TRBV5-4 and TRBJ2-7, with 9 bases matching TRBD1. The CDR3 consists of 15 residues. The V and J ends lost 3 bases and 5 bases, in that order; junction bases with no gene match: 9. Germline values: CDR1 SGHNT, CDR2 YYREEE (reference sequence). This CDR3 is CASSYRMTGGDEQYF. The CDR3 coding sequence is TGTGCCAGCAGCTACCGGATGACAGGGGGAGACGAGCAGTACTTC.

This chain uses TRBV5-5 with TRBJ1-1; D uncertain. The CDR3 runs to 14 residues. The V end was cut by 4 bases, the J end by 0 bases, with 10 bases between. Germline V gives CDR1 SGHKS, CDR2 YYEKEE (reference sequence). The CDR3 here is CASSDVRVNTEAFF. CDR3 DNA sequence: TGTGCCAGCAGCGACGTAAGGGTGAACACTGAAGCTTTCTTT.

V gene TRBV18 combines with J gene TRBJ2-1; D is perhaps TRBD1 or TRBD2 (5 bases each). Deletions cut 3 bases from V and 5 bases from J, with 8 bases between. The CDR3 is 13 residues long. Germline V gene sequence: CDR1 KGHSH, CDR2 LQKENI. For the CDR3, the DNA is TGTGCCAGCTCACCCTCGGGGCACAATGAGCAGTTCTTC. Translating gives CASSPSGHNEQFF.

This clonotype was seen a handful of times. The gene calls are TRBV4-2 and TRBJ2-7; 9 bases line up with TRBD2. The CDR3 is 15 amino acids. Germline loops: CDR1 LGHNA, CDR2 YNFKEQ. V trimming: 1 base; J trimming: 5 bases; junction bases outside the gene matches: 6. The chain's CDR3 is CASSQGREGLDEQYF. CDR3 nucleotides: TGTGCCAGCAGCCAAGGGCGGGAGGGCCTTGACGAGCAGTACTTC.